What follows are 18 T cell receptor beta chains derived from one specimen sequenced in a study of beta chain features in type 1 diabetes. Expressed TCRB transcripts were sequenced because the isolated RNA had all been reverse transcribed beforehand. TCRdb's table, derived via immunoSEQ multiplex PCR, lists solely in-frame clones and lacks some. This sample yields around 170,000 clones, of which less than 9.5% are seen a single time; about 2.5% belongs to the top ten. Sample: central memory CD4+ T cells from blood. The origin of the receptors is a woman aged 18-30 years in good health.

The V gene is TRBV6-6, the J gene TRBJ2-5; no reliable D call. Germline loops: CDR1 MNHNY, CDR2 SVGAGI (reference sequence). V was trimmed by 5 bases and J by 5 bases, leaving 9 bases between them. The CDR3 is made up of 12 amino acids. CDR3 bases: TGTGCCAGCAGTCTCGTAGAGGAGACCCAGTACTTC. Translating gives CASSLVEETQYF.

This clone has a handful of counts. The gene calls are TRBV19 and TRBJ1-2, with D possibly being TRBD1 (6 bases). CDR1 and CDR2 (germline): LNHDA, SQIVND (reference sequence). Trimming stripped 3 bases from V and 5 bases from J, with 10 bases between. The length of the CDR3 is 13 residues. CDR3 bases: TGTGCCAGTAGTATTACAGGGCGGTATGGCTACACCTTC. This encodes CASSITGRYGYTF.

The chain links TRBV5-1 to TRBJ1-1; the D gene is possibly TRBD1 (5 bases). Germline loops: CDR1 SGHRS, CDR2 YFSETQ. V gave up 1 base and J gave up 8 bases, with 15 bases separating them. The CDR3 covers 14 residues. The CDR3 nucleotides read TGCGCCAGCAGCTTGAGTGTTGGGGGGTCAGAAGCTTTCTTT. It encodes CASSLSVGGSEAFF.

The chain links TRBV7-2 to TRBJ2-3, with TRBD1 matching over 10 bases. Looked up from germline, CDR1 is SGHTA and CDR2 is FQGNSA. This CDR3 spans 16 amino acids. The J segment lost 4 bases and the V segment lost 8 bases, leaving 12 bases of the junction unmatched. DNA for the CDR3: TGTGCCAGCGCCCCATCCGGGACAGGGGTCGCAGATACGCAGTATTTT. Amino acid sequence: CASAPSGTGVADTQYF.

This clone was counted between two and nine times. The rearrangement links TRBV2 to TRBJ2-1; TRBD2 aligns across 14 bases. This CDR3 spans 19 amino acids. V shed 7 bases, J shed 0 bases, and the junction held 11 bases outside the gene matches. Germline V gene sequence: CDR1 SNHLY, CDR2 FYNNEI. The CDR3 loop reads CASTEGGLAGESSYNEQFF. The CDR3 nucleotides read TGTGCCAGCACCGAAGGGGGACTAGCGGGAGAGAGCTCCTACAATGAGCAGTTCTTC. The entire variable domain, with the rest obtained from reference TRBV2 and TRBJ2-1, is as follows: EPEVTQTPSHQVTQMGQEVILRCVPISNHLYFYWYRQILGQKVEFLVSFYNNEISEKSEIFDDQFSVERPDGSNFTLKIRSTKLEDSAMYFCASTEGGLAGESSYNEQFFGPGTRLTVL.

J is TRBJ2-3 and V is TRBV30; 8 positions agree with TRBD2. The CDR3 totals 14 residues. Trimming took 2 bases from V and 4 from J; bases not matched to a gene: 5. The germline CDR1 and CDR2 sequences are GTSNPN and SVGIG (reference sequence). In nucleotides, the CDR3 is TGTGCCTGGAGTAACGGGGGGGGTGCAGATACGCAGTATTTT. Its protein product is CAWSNGGGADTQYF.

In its sample, this clone was seen a few times. The chain uses TRBV19 and TRBJ1-1; tentative D call: TRBD1 (6 bases). V lost 4 bases, J lost 1 base, and 10 bases lay in between. The CDR3 runs to 14 residues. Germline lookup yields CDR1 LNHDA and CDR2 SQIVND (reference sequence). DNA of the CDR3: TGTGCCAGTAGTAGAGGGACAAGGAACACTGAAGCTTTCTTT. Its translation is CASSRGTRNTEAFF.

This clone has a handful of counts. The V gene is TRBV5-1, the J gene TRBJ2-5, with D perhaps matching TRBD1 or TRBD2 (6 bases each). Germline V gene sequence: CDR1 SGHRS, CDR2 YFSETQ. The CDR3 runs to 15 residues. V was cut by 4 bases and J by 1 base, with 14 bases left in between. The CDR3: CASSLGAGPQETQYF. The DNA for the CDR3 is TGCGCCAGCAGCCTGGGGGCGGGACCCCAAGAGACCCAGTACTTC.

The chain uses TRBV5-1 and TRBJ2-1; 14 bases line up with TRBD2. This CDR3 region has 17 residues. Unmatched junction bases numbered 7, after V lost 4 bases and J lost 4 bases. Germline V CDR1 and CDR2: SGHRS, YFSETQ. The CDR3 nucleotides are TGCGCCAGCAGCCCGGGGACTAGCGGGAGTGGATACAATGAGCAGTTCTTC. As protein: CASSPGTSGSGYNEQFF.

The sample holds a few counts of this clone. This likely comes from a read error, as the CDR3 has no conserved phenylalanine or tryptophan at its end. No DNA is shown, since the ends of the CDR3 on it are uncertain; the CDR3 is the one TCRdb lists. The V and J genes are TRBV13 and TRBJ1-1; the table assigns TRBD1, which was not confirmed against the DNA. In germline, CDR1 is PRHDT, CDR2 FYEKMQ (reference sequence). Counting both end residues, the CDR3 totals 12 amino acids. The CDR3: CASSPRQGRAFL.

This chain joins TRBV6-6 and TRBJ1-5, with D maybe TRBD1 (5 bases). Germline CDR1 and CDR2: MNHNY and SVGAGI (reference sequence). The CDR3 is made up of 13 amino acids. V dropped 7 bases and J dropped 13 bases, with 20 bases sitting between them. The DNA for the CDR3 is TGTGCCAGCACGGGGCAGGGCCGCGGGAGGCAGCATTTT. It is translated as CASTGQGRGRQHF.

V and J are TRBV29-1 and TRBJ2-3; 11 bases align to TRBD2. Germline V lookup: CDR1 SQVTM, CDR2 ANQGSEA. The CDR3 covers 13 residues. V shed 4 bases and J 6 bases; nucleotides not matched to a gene: 3. The DNA of the CDR3 is TGCAGCGTTGGACTAGCGGGGCGGGATACGCAGTATTTT. Translating it yields CSVGLAGRDTQYF.

The J gene is TRBJ2-1, the V gene TRBV4-1, with 7 bases matching TRBD2. The V gene end was trimmed by 5 bases and the J gene end by 5 bases; junction bases not matched to a gene: 18. CDR3 length: 18 residues. From germline, CDR1 is MGHRA and CDR2 YSYEKL. The CDR3: CASSSGQFRAGENNEQFF. The CDR3 DNA reads TGCGCCAGCAGCTCAGGCCAGTTCCGGGCGGGAGAGAACAATGAGCAGTTCTTC.

The rearrangement joins TRBV7-8 to TRBJ2-7, with a weak D call TRBD1 (6 bases). The ends were cut back, 4 bases at V and 5 bases at J, with 15 bases in the middle. Germline V gives CDR1 SGHVS, CDR2 FQNEAQ. This CDR3 is 14 amino acids long. CDR3 loop: CASSSGTHGDEQYF. The CDR3 DNA reads as TGTGCCAGCAGCTCCGGGACACACGGAGACGAGCAGTACTTC.

In this sample, this clone turned up a few times. This chain connects TRBV11-2 to TRBJ2-3, with D possibly TRBD2 on 5 matching bases. Germline V CDR1 and CDR2: SGHAT, FQNNGV. The V end was cut by 7 bases, the J end by 6 bases, with 11 bases between. The CDR3 covers 12 residues. The DNA of the CDR3 is TGTGCCAGCACCTCCGGAGGTGATACGCAGTATTTT. It translates to CASTSGGDTQYF.

In this sample, this clone turned up many times. The chain carries TRBV11-3 and TRBJ2-2; D is perhaps TRBD2 (6 bases). The germline V gene has CDR1 SGHNT and CDR2 YENEEA. The germline V and J ends were trimmed by 3 bases and 1 base, with 9 bases remaining between them. This CDR3 has 15 amino acids. The CDR3 nucleotides are TGTGCCAGCAGCTTCGGACTAATGAACACCGGGGAGCTGTTTTTT. The encoded protein is CASSFGLMNTGELFF.

The genes are TRBV30 and TRBJ2-7; D uncertain. Per germline, CDR1 GTSNPN and CDR2 SVGIG (reference sequence). This CDR3 contains 13 residues. Trimming pared 0 bases from V and 0 bases from J, leaving 6 bases between. CDR3 coding DNA: TGTGCCTGGAGTGTAAGACTCTCCTACGAGCAGTACTTC. Protein sequence: CAWSVRLSYEQYF.

This clone was observed a handful of times. The rearrangement uses TRBV9 and TRBJ1-2; perhaps TRBD1 as D (5 bases). The CDR3 runs to 14 residues. Germline CDR1 is SGDLS and CDR2 is YYNGEE. The V end was cut by 7 bases, the J end by 2 bases, with 15 bases between. The CDR3 DNA reads as TGTGCCAGCTCACTCGGGGGGGACAACTATGGCTACACCTTC. Protein sequence: CASSLGGDNYGYTF.